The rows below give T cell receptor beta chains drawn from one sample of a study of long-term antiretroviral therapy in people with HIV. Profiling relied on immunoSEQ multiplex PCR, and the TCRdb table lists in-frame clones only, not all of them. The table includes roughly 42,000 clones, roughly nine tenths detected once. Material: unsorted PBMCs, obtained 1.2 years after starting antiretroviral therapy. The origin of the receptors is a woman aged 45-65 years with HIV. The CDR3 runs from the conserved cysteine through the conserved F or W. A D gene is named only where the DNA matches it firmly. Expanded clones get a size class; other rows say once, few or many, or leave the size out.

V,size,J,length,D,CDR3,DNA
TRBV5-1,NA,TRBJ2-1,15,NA,CASSLVQGYYNEQFF,TGCGCCAGCAGCTTGGTTCAGGGTTACTACAATGAGCAGTTCTTC
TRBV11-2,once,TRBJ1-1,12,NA,CASSLRVTEAFF,TGTGCCAGCAGCTTAAGAGTCACTGAAGCTTTCTTT
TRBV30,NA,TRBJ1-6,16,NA,CAWAQWLGSYNSPLHF,TGTGCCTGGGCACAATGGCTGGGCTCCTATAATTCACCCCTCCACTTT
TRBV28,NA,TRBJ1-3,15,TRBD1,CASSLGTGGGNTIYF,TGTGCCAGCAGTTTAGGGACAGGGGGCGGAAACACCATATATTTT
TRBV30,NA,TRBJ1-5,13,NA,CAWTIGRNQPQHF,TGTGCCTGGACAATCGGCCGTAATCAGCCCCAGCATTTT
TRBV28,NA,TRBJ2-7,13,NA,CASSSGPLYEQYF,TGTGCCAGCAGTTCAGGACCTCTCTACGAGCAGTACTTC
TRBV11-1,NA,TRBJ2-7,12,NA,CASSRPSYEQYF,TGTGCCAGCAGTCGGCCGAGCTACGAGCAGTACTTC
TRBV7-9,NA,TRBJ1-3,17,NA,CASSLADSLFSGNTIYF,TGTGCCAGCAGCTTAGCGGACAGCCTCTTCTCTGGAAACACCATATATTTT
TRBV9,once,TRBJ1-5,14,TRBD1,CASSVGQGGQPQHF,TGTGCCAGCAGCGTGGGACAGGGCGGGCAGCCCCAGCATTTT
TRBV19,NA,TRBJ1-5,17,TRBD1,CASRDRGLGSSNQPQHF,TGTGCCAGTAGGGACAGGGGCTTAGGGAGTAGCAATCAGCCCCAGCATTTT
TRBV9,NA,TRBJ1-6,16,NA,CASSVDETRINSPLHF,TGTGCCAGCAGCGTAGATGAGACCAGGATTAATTCACCCCTCCACTTT
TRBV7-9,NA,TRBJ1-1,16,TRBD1,CASSLRRGGAGTEAFF,TGTGCCAGCAGCTTACGGAGAGGGGGCGCAGGGACTGAAGCTTTCTTT
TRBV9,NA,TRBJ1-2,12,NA,CASRDRGYGYTF,TGTGCCAGCCGTGACAGAGGCTATGGCTACACCTTC
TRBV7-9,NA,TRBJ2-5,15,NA,CASSLATGPPRAQYF,TGTGCCAGCAGCTTAGCTACAGGGCCCCCAAGGGCCCAGTACTTC
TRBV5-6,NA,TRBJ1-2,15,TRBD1,CASSSRRQGSYGYTF,TGTGCCAGCAGCTCACGACGACAGGGGTCCTACGGCTACACCTTC
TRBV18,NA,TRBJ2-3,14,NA,CASSLIQDTDTQYF,TGTGCCAGCTCACTTATCCAGGACACAGATACGCAGTATTTT
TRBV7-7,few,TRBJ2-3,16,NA,CASSPLGTVSTDTQYF,TGTGCTAGCAGCCCTCTGGGGACGGTTAGCACAGATACGCAGTATTTT
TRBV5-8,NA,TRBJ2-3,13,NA,CASSLGWRDTQYF,TGTGCCAGCAGCTTGGGTTGGCGAGATACGCAGTATTTT